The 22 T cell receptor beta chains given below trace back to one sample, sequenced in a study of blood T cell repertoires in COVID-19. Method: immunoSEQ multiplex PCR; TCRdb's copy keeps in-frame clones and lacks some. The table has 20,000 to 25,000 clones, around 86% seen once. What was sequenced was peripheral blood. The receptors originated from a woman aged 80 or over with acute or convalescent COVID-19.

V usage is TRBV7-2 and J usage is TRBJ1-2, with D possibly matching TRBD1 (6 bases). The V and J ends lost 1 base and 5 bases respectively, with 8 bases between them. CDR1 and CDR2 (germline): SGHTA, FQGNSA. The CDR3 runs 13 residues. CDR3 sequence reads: CASSLVQGYGYTF. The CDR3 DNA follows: TGTGCCAGCAGCTTAGTTCAGGGGTATGGCTACACCTTC.

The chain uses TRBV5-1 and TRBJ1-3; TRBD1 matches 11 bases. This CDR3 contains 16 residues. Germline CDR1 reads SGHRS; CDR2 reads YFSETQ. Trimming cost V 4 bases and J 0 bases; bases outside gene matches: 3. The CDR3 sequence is CASSTGTGGSGNTIYF. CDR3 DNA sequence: TGCGCCAGCAGCACCGGGACAGGGGGCTCTGGAAACACCATATATTTT. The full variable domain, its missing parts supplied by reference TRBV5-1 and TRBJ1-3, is KAGVTQTPRYLIKTRGQQVTLSCSPISGHRSVSWYQQTPGQGLQFLFEYFSETQRNKGNFPGRFSGRQFSNSRSEMNVSTLELGDSALYLCASSTGTGGSGNTIYFGEGSWLTVV.

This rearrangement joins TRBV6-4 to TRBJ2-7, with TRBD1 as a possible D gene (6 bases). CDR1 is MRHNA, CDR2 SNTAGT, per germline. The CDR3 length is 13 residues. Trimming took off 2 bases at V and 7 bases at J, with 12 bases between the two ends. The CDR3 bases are TGTGCCAGCAGTGACCAGGGGCCGGAGGAGCAGTACTTC. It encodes CASSDQGPEEQYF.

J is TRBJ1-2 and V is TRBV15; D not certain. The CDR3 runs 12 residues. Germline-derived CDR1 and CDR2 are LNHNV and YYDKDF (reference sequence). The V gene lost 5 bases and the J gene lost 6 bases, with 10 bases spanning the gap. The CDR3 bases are TGTGCCACCAGCTTGGGCCCCGATGGCTACACCTTC. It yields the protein CATSLGPDGYTF.

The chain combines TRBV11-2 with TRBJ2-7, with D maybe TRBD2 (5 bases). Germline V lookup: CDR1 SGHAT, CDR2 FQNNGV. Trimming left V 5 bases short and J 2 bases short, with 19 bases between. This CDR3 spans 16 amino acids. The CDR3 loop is CASSREAGNAAYEQYF. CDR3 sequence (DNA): TGTGCCAGCAGCCGAGAGGCCGGGAATGCCGCCTACGAGCAGTACTTC.

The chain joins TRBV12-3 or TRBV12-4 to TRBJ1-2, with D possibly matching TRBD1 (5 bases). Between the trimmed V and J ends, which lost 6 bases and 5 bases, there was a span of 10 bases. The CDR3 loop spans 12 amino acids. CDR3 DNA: TGTGCCAGCAGCTACCAGGGTTATGGCTACACCTTC. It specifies CASSYQGYGYTF.

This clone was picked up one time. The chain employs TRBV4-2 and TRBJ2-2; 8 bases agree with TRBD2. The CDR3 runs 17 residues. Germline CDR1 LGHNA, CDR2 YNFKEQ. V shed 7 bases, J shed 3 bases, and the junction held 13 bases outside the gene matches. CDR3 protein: CASNPQGGRRDTGELFF. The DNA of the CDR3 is TGTGCCAGCAACCCTCAAGGCGGGAGGCGAGACACCGGGGAGCTGTTTTTT.

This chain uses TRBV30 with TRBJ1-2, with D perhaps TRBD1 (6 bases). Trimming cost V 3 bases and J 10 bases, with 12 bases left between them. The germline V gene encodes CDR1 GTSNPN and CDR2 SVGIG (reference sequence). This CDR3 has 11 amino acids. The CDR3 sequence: CAWSHGQHYTF. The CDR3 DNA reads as TGTGCCTGGAGCCACGGACAGCACTACACCTTC.

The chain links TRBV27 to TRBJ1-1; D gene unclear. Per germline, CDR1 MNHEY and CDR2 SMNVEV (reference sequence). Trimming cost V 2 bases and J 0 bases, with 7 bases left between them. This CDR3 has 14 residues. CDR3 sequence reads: CASSLTVMNTEAFF. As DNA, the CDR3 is TGTGCCAGCAGTTTAACAGTGATGAACACTGAAGCTTTCTTT.

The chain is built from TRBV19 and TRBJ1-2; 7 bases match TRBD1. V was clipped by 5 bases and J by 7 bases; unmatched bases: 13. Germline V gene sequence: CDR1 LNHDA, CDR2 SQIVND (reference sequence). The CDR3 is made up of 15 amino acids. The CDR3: CASSPYSDRVGGYTF. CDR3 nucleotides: TGTGCCAGTAGTCCCTACTCCGACAGGGTAGGTGGCTACACCTTC.

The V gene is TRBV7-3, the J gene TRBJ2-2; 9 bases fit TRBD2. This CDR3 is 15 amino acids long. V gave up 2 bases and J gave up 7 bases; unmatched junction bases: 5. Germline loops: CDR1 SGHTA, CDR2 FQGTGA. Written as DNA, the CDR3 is TGTGCCAGCAGCTTATCGGCTAGCGGGGTCGGGGAGCTGTTTTTT. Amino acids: CASSLSASGVGELFF.

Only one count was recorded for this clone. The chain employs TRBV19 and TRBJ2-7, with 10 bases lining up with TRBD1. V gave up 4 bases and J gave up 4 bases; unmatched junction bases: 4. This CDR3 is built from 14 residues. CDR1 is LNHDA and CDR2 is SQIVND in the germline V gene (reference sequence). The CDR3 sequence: CASSNRDRGYEQYF. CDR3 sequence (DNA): TGTGCCAGTAGTAACCGGGACAGGGGTTACGAGCAGTACTTC.

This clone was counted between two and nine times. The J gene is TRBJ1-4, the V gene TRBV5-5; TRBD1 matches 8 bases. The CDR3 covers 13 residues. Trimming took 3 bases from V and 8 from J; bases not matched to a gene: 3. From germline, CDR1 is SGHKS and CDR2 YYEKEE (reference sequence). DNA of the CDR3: TGTGCCAGCAGCTCAGGGGGCCGGGAAAAACTGTTTTTT. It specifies CASSSGGREKLFF.

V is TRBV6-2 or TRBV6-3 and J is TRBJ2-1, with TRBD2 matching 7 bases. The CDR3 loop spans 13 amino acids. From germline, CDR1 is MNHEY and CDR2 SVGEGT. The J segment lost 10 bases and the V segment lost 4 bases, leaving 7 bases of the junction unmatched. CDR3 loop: CASSLGLSREQFF. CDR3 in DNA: TGTGCCAGCAGTTTGGGACTATCTCGGGAGCAGTTCTTC.

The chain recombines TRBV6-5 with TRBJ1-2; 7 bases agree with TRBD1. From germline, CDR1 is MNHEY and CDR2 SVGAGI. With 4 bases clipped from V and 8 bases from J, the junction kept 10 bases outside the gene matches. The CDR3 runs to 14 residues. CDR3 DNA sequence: TGTGCCAGCAGTTCAGACCCCCGACAGGGCGGCTACACCTTC. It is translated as CASSSDPRQGGYTF.

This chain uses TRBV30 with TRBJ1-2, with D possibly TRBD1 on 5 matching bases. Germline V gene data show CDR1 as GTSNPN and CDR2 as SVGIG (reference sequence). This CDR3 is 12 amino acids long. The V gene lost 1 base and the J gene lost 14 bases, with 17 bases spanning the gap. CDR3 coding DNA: TGTGCCTGGAGTGGGGGAGGGACGATTCGTACCTTC. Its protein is CAWSGGGTIRTF.

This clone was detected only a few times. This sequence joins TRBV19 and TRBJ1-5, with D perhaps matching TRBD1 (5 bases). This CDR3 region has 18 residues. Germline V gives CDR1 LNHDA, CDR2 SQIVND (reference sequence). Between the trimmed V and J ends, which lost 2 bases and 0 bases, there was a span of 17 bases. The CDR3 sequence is CASSIRHQGTYSNQPQHF. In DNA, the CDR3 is TGTGCCAGTAGTATAAGGCACCAGGGAACCTATAGCAATCAGCCCCAGCATTTT.

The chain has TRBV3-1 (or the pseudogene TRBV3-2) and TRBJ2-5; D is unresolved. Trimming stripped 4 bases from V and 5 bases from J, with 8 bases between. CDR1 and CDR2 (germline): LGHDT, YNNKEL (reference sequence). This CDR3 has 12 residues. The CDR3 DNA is TGTGCCAGCAGCCTGGCGGCGGAGACCCAGTACTTC. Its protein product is CASSLAAETQYF.

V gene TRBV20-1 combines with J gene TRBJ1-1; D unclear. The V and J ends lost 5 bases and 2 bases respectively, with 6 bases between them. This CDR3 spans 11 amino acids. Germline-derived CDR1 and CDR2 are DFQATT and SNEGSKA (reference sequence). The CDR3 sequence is CSAPLNTEAFF. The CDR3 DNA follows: TGCAGTGCTCCTCTTAACACTGAAGCTTTCTTT.

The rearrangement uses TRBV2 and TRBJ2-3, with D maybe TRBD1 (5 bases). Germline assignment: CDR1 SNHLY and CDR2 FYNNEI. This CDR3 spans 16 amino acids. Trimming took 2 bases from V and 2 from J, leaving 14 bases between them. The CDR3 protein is CASSEQGELFTDTQYF. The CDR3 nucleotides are TGTGCCAGCAGTGAACAGGGTGAACTGTTCACAGATACGCAGTATTTT.

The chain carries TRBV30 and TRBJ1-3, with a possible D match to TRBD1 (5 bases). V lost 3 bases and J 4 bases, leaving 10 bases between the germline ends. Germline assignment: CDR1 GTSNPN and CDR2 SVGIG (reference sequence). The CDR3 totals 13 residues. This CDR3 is CAWSGGTGNTIYF. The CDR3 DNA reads TGTGCCTGGAGCGGGGGGACGGGAAACACCATATATTTT.

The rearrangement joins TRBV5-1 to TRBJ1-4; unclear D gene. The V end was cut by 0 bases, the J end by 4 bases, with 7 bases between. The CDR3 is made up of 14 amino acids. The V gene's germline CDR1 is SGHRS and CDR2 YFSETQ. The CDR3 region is CASSLGQNNEKLFF. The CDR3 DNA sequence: TGCGCCAGCAGCTTGGGTCAGAATAATGAAAAACTGTTTTTT.